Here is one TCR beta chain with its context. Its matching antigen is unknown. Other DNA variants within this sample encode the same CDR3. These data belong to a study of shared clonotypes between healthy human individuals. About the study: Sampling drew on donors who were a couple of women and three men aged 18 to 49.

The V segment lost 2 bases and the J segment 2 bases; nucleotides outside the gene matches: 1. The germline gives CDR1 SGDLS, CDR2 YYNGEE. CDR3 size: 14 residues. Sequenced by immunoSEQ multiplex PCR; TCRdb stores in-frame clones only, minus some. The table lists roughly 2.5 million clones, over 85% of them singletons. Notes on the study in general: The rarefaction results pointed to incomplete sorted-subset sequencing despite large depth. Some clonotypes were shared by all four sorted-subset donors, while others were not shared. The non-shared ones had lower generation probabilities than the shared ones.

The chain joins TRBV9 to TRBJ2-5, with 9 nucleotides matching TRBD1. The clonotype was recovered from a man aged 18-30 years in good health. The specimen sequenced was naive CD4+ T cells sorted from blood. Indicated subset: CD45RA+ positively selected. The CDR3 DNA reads TGTGCCAGCAGCGTTGACAGGGGGCAAGAGACCCAGTACTTC. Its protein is CASSVDRGQETQYF.